The 9 T cell receptor beta chains reported below all come from one sample, sequenced in a study of tumor-infiltrating lymphocytes in primary liver carcinoma (dated by TCRdb to the late 2010s). The sequencer was an Illumina HiSeq 2500. TCRbeta-specific cDNA was reverse-transcribed from about 500 ng total RNA using a constant-region primer and ProtoScript II reverse transcriptase. TCRbeta libraries were built with three nested multiplex PCR rounds, a slightly modified ARM-PCR procedure. The first two PCR rounds used multiplex TRBV1-TRBV30 forward primers with a Cbeta reverse primer, each for 10 cycles. The public reads were run again by TCRdb, first through fastp at Q25 and then through MiXCR, and only productive beta chains were kept. Each entry is one CDR3 protein sequence, shown with its most common DNA and genes. This sample comprises approximately 110,000 distinct CDR3 sequences, approximately 82% of them detected only once. The top ten constitute 15% to 25% of the sample.

Total RNA and DNA were co-extracted without cell sorting from 20-30 mg of bulk tissue using the AllPrep DNA/RNA mini kit. Input material: liver tumor tissue from sampling region 3. The sample's cell subset or site label is to be understood as: tumor region T3, left-lateral pole. The source is a man aged 40-49 years with primary liver carcinoma and hepatitis B virus infection.

As for this clonotype: The germline gene is not matched at one end of the junction; a read error may be the cause. The rearrangement links TRBV12-5 to TRBJ2-3; D may be TRBD1 (6 bases). This CDR3 spans 15 amino acids. Germline lookup yields CDR1 LGHNT and CDR2 FRNRAP. This CDR3 is CANGLEQGPTDTQYF. The CDR3 nucleotides are TGTGCTAATGGTTTAGAACAGGGTCCCACAGATACGCAGTATTTT.

To note about this clonotype: This CDR3 is missing its conserved last phenylalanine or tryptophan, likely due to a read error. This sequence joins TRBV19 and TRBJ1-5, with a weak D call TRBD1 (5 bases). The CDR3 runs to 16 residues. CDR1 is LNHDA and CDR2 is SQIVND in the germline V gene (reference sequence). The CDR3 DNA is TGTGCCAGTAGTTACGGAAAGGGGTTCGGGCATCAGTCCCAGCATTTG. Its protein product is CASSYGKGFGHQSQHL.

The gene calls are TRBV29-1 and TRBJ1-1; 7 nucleotides align to TRBD1. The CDR3 runs to 13 residues. V was clipped by 8 bases and J by 5 bases; unmatched bases: 11. Germline CDR1 reads SQVTM; CDR2 reads ANQGSEA. The CDR3: CSTQQGTRTEAFF. The CDR3 bases are TGCAGCACCCAACAGGGGACGAGAACTGAAGCTTTCTTT.

This clonotype has a single count. The germline gene is not matched at one end of the junction; a read error may be the cause. This sequence joins TRBV5-1 and TRBJ2-3; the D gene is possibly TRBD1 (5 bases). Gene TRBJ1-5 matches the end of the DNA better, so the J call may be wrong. This CDR3 has 14 residues. Per germline, CDR1 SGHRS and CDR2 YFSETQ. The CDR3 loop reads CASRSRDYTDTQHF. Written as DNA, the CDR3 is TGTGCCAGCAGGAGCCGGGACTACACAGATACGCAGCATTTT.

On this clonotype itself: The junction does not match germline at one end; this may be a read error. The gene calls are TRBV12-3 or TRBV12-4 and TRBJ1-3; the D gene is possibly TRBD1 (6 bases). This CDR3 has 15 residues. CDR3 region: CVSSGQGFSGNTIYF. CDR3 DNA: TGTGTCAGCAGTGGGCAGGGGTTCTCTGGAAACACCATATATTTT.

This clonotype appeared a single time. At one boundary the junction diverges from the germline segment, which might be a read error. The chain combines TRBV11-1 with TRBJ2-2; D is possibly TRBD2 (6 bases). Germline assignment: CDR1 SGHAT and CDR2 FQDESV (reference sequence). The CDR3 loop spans 13 amino acids. The CDR3, as DNA: TGTGCCAGCAGCTTTTTTGACACCGGGGGGCTGTTTTTT. Translation: CASSFFDTGGLFF.

On this clonotype itself: This is likely a read error, given that the CDR3 carries no conserved phenylalanine or tryptophan at its end. The DNA is left out, because the CDR3 cannot be placed on it with certainty; the CDR3 is given as TCRdb lists it. J is TRBJ2-7 and V is TRBV5-1. The CDR3 has 15 amino acids, counting both end residues. Germline V CDR1 and CDR2: SGHRS, YFSETQ. CDR3 residues: CASSLGRMSSYERYS.

This clonotype was seen a single time. This sequence joins TRBV29-1 and TRBJ2-3, with a tentative D call TRBD2 (6 bases). The V gene lost 6 bases and the J gene lost 5 bases, with 21 bases spanning the gap. CDR1 is SQVTM, CDR2 ANQGSEA, per germline. The CDR3 is 15 amino acids. The CDR3 loop reads CSVEGGTGIIDTQYF. DNA for the CDR3: TGCAGCGTAGAGGGCGGGACCGGCATCATAGATACGCAGTATTTT.

With regard to this clonotype: A read error may produce the germline difference seen at one junction end. V and J are TRBV10-3 and TRBJ2-7, with TRBD1 matching over 8 bases. Germline-derived CDR1 and CDR2 are ENHRY and SYGVKD. The CDR3 totals 13 residues. The CDR3 coding sequence is TGTACCATCAGTACTATGACAGGGGTAGAGCAATACTTC. Protein: CTISTMTGVEQYF.